This T cell receptor (beta chain) was found in a study of T cell responses to AZD1222 COVID-19 vaccine. Study conclusions and caveats: Females made up more of the donors, who were largely white British, and clonal diversity may have come out too low. Scientists sampled the repertoires only once the peak T cell response had passed. Spike was spanned by vaccine-associated CD4 TCRs, which were dominant at 160-218 and 743-854. Nearly half of spike-specific TCRs reportedly target unmutated variant regions.

The CDR3 has 14 residues. Germline CDR1 and CDR2: MNHNY and SVGAGI (reference sequence). V was trimmed by 4 bases and J by 1 base, leaving 10 bases between them. For this clone: The antigen is not known.

Data came from immunoSEQ multiplex PCR; TCRdb stores just in-frame clones and leaves some out. This table holds under 140,000 clones, roughly 87% found once. The rearrangement joins TRBV6-6 to TRBJ1-1, with D uncertain. This TCR was sampled from an adult in good health. The sample was peripheral blood, taken on day 0 of AZD1222 vaccination. The chain's CDR3 is CASSWERGNTEAFF. CDR3 sequence (DNA): TGTGCCAGCAGTTGGGAAAGAGGGAACACTGAAGCTTTCTTT.